The 9 T cell receptor beta chains below all came from one sample that was sequenced in a study of blood T cell repertoires in COVID-19. The method was immunoSEQ multiplex PCR; TCRdb's version includes in-frame clones alone and lacks a portion of them. Of 50,000 to 60,000 clones listed, approximately 90% were seen once; the top ten hold around 9.7%. The sample taken for sequencing was peripheral blood. The receptors derive from a woman at least 80 years old with acute or convalescent COVID-19.

In its sample, this clone was seen once. The chain combines TRBV5-1 with TRBJ1-1; no clear D gene. The V gene's germline CDR1 is SGHRS and CDR2 YFSETQ. The CDR3 has 14 residues. V lost 4 bases and J lost 4, with 14 bases in between. The CDR3 DNA reads TGCGCCAGCAGCCACCCCGGGGAGGTCACTGAAGCTTTCTTT. Translated, it gives CASSHPGEVTEAFF.

The chain employs TRBV7-9 and TRBJ2-5; TRBD1 might be the D (6 bases). The CDR3 sequence is 20 residues long. V was clipped by 5 bases and J by 10 bases, with 38 bases between them. Germline loops: CDR1 SEHNR, CDR2 FQNEAQ (reference sequence). The CDR3 bases are TGTGCCAGCAGCACCAAGACAGGATCCCTGAGACCCATCGTTCAAGACGACCAGTACTTC. This codes for CASSTKTGSLRPIVQDDQYF.

The chain has TRBV5-6 and TRBJ1-2; 8 nucleotides line up with TRBD1. After removal of 2 bases from V and 7 bases from J, the junction contained 7 bases not matched to a gene. CDR1 is SGHDT and CDR2 is YYEEEE in the germline V gene. The CDR3 has 14 amino acids. The CDR3 DNA is TGTGCCAGCAGCTTAATGGACAGGGTGGCTGGCTACACCTTC. It codes for CASSLMDRVAGYTF.

This chain links TRBV28 with TRBJ2-1; 7 nucleotides line up with TRBD2. CDR3 length: 13 residues. V was clipped by 7 bases and J by 9 bases; unmatched bases: 9. Per the germline V gene, CDR1 is MDHEN and CDR2 is SYDVKM. The DNA for the CDR3 is TGTGCCAGCACTCCGGGGGGACTTCGTGAGCAGTTCTTC. The encoded protein is CASTPGGLREQFF.

Notes on this clone: Additional DNA sequences in this sample encode the identical CDR3. This sequence joins TRBV5-4 and TRBJ2-1, with 9 bases aligning to TRBD1. This CDR3 is 15 amino acids long. Germline trimming cut 4 bases from V and 6 bases from J; bases unmatched to any gene: 8. Germline values: CDR1 SGHNT, CDR2 YYREEE (reference sequence). CDR3 protein: CASSLGQGRSNEQFF. The CDR3 DNA sequence: TGTGCCAGCAGCCTAGGACAGGGGAGGTCCAATGAGCAGTTCTTC. The variable domain in full, with the rest retrieved from reference TRBV5-4 and TRBJ2-1, is ETGVTQSPTHLIKTRGQQVTLRCSSQSGHNTVSWYQQALGQGPQFIFQYYREEENGRGNFPPRFSGLQFPNYSSELNVNALELDDSALYLCASSLGQGRSNEQFFGPGTRLTVL.

The rearrangement joins TRBV29-1 to TRBJ1-1; TRBD1 aligns across 8 bases. The CDR3 loop spans 14 amino acids. After removal of 7 bases from V and 4 bases from J, the junction contained 11 bases not matched to a gene. The germline V gene encodes CDR1 SQVTM and CDR2 ANQGSEA. CDR3 loop: CSARTGSDITEAFF. CDR3 nucleotide sequence: TGCAGCGCTCGGACAGGGAGCGACATCACTGAAGCTTTCTTT. The whole variable domain, remainder taken from reference TRBV29-1 and TRBJ1-1, is SAVISQKPSRDICQRGTSLTIQCQVDSQVTMMFWYRQQPGQSLTLIATANQGSEATYESGFVIDKFPISRPNLTFSTLTVSNMSPEDSSIYLCSARTGSDITEAFFGQGTRLTVV.

The CDR3 loop reads CASSLPVQGVGGYTF. CDR3 nucleotides: TGCGCCAGCAGCCTACCGGTGCAGGGGGTAGGCGGCTACACCTTC. The rearrangement joins TRBV4-1 to TRBJ1-2; TRBD1 matches at 7 bases. CDR3 length: 15 amino acids. V was pared by 4 bases and J by 8 bases, with 13 bases of the junction left unmatched. Germline loops: CDR1 MGHRA, CDR2 YSYEKL.

The V and J genes are TRBV6-1 and TRBJ2-2; 16 positions agree with TRBD2. Trimming cost V 4 bases and J 6 bases; bases outside gene matches: 11. CDR1 is MNHNS and CDR2 is SASEGT in the germline V gene. The CDR3 contains 19 residues. The CDR3 loop is CASSGGRGGTSGRAGELFF. The CDR3 DNA sequence: TGTGCCAGCAGTGGGGGTAGAGGTGGGACTAGCGGGAGGGCCGGGGAGCTGTTTTTT.

The J gene is TRBJ1-3, the V gene TRBV18; 10 bases agree with TRBD1. CDR3 length equals 18 residues. The germline CDR1 and CDR2 sequences are KGHSH and LQKENI. Unmatched junction bases numbered 9, after V lost 2 bases and J lost 2 bases. CDR3 loop: CASSPWDRGPRPGNTIYF. For the CDR3, the DNA is TGTGCCAGCTCACCATGGGACAGGGGACCGCGTCCTGGAAACACCATATATTTT. The full variable domain, its missing parts supplied by reference TRBV18 and TRBJ1-3, is NAGVMQNPRHLVRRRGQEARLRCSPMKGHSHVYWYRQLPEEGLKFMVYLQKENIIDESGMPKERFSAEFPKEGPSILRIQQVVRGDSAAYFCASSPWDRGPRPGNTIYFGEGSWLTVV.